These 32 T cell receptor beta chains share one sample of origin, sequenced in a study of blood T cell repertoires in COVID-19. Data came from immunoSEQ multiplex PCR; TCRdb stores just in-frame clones and leaves some out. The repertoire holds about 330,000 clones, with about 88% as singletons. What was sequenced was PBMCs or T cells enriched from blood (not recorded which). The source is a woman aged 30 to 39 who had recovered from COVID-19.

The chain joins TRBV5-1 to TRBJ1-3; perhaps TRBD1 as D (6 bases). Per germline, CDR1 SGHRS and CDR2 YFSETQ. CDR3 length: 15 amino acids. V shed 7 bases and J shed 0 bases, with 14 bases lying between them. CDR3 sequence reads: CASQTGTLSGNTIYF. In nucleotides, the CDR3 is TGCGCCAGCCAAACCGGGACACTCTCTGGAAACACCATATATTTT.

The V gene is TRBV3-1 (or the pseudogene TRBV3-2), the J gene TRBJ2-7, with TRBD1 identical over 8 bases. The J segment lost 7 bases and the V segment lost 5 bases, leaving 4 bases of the junction unmatched. Germline V lookup: CDR1 LGHDT, CDR2 YNNKEL (reference sequence). The CDR3 sequence is 12 residues long. The CDR3 bases are TGTGCCAGCAGCGGACGGGACAGGGAGCAGTACTTC. It translates to CASSGRDREQYF.

The V call is TRBV7-2, the J call TRBJ1-2, with 8 bases that match TRBD1. V shed 6 bases and J 4 bases; nucleotides not matched to a gene: 4. From germline, CDR1 is SGHTA and CDR2 FQGNSA. This CDR3 has 13 amino acids. The CDR3 region is CASSSTGGYGYTF. The DNA for the CDR3 is TGTGCCAGCAGTTCTACAGGGGGCTATGGCTACACCTTC.

The chain carries TRBV28 and TRBJ2-5, with 7 bases fitting TRBD1. Germline V gives CDR1 MDHEN, CDR2 SYDVKM. Trimming cost V 7 bases and J 3 bases; bases outside gene matches: 8. The CDR3 sequence is 14 residues long. In DNA, the CDR3 is TGTGCCAGCAACCCTAGAGGGGGCGAAGAGACCCAGTACTTC. As protein: CASNPRGGEETQYF. Full variable domain (outside the CDR3, taken from reference TRBV28 and TRBJ2-5): DVKVTQSSRYLVKRTGEKVFLECVQDMDHENMFWYRQDPGLGLRLIYFSYDVKMKEKGDIPEGYSVSREKKERFSLILESASTNQTSMYLCASNPRGGEETQYFGPGTRLLVL.

V is TRBV19 and J is TRBJ2-3, with 12 bases identical to TRBD2. J lost 3 bases, V lost 7 bases, and 5 bases had no gene match. CDR1 LNHDA and CDR2 SQIVND come from the germline V gene (reference sequence). The CDR3 loop spans 15 amino acids. The CDR3 nucleotides are TGTGCCAGTAAATTGACTAGCGGGGGAACAGATACGCAGTATTTT. It encodes CASKLTSGGTDTQYF.

Only a few counts were recorded for this clone. J is TRBJ1-3 and V is TRBV11-2, with 8 nucleotides matching TRBD1. Losses at the gene ends were 5 bases for V and 0 bases for J; bases not matched to a gene: 6. The CDR3 has 16 amino acids. Per germline, CDR1 SGHAT and CDR2 FQNNGV. CDR3 loop: CASSVDRASSGNTIYF. The CDR3 DNA sequence: TGTGCCAGCAGCGTGGACAGGGCCAGCTCTGGAAACACCATATATTTT.

This clone was seen a handful of times. The chain is built from TRBV29-1 and TRBJ2-3; 7 bases map to TRBD2. The CDR3 is 17 amino acids. The germline V gene has CDR1 SQVTM and CDR2 ANQGSEA. Losses at the gene ends were 6 bases for V and 2 bases for J; bases not matched to a gene: 17. As DNA, the CDR3 is TGCAGCGTCCAACCGCGTCTAGGCGGGGGTTCCACAGATACGCAGTATTTT. Amino acid sequence: CSVQPRLGGGSTDTQYF.

The rearrangement links TRBV6-5 to TRBJ2-3; D perhaps matches TRBD2 (6 bases). The CDR3 runs to 15 residues. Germline assignment: CDR1 MNHEY and CDR2 SVGAGI. V was clipped by 3 bases and J by 1 base, with 11 bases between them. The CDR3 sequence is CASSYLRGRTDTQYF. The CDR3 DNA reads TGTGCCAGCAGTTATCTGCGGGGACGCACAGATACGCAGTATTTT.

This chain joins TRBV29-1 and TRBJ2-7; D call uncertain. Deletions cut 2 bases from V and 6 bases from J, with 8 bases between. The CDR3 consists of 11 residues. CDR1 and CDR2 from the germline V gene are SQVTM and ANQGSEA. CDR3 coding DNA: TGCAGCGTTGAATCAGGCGCCGAGCAGTACTTC. It translates to CSVESGAEQYF.

The rearrangement uses TRBV6-5 and TRBJ2-6; possible D gene TRBD2, 6 bases. V was shortened by 0 bases and J by 4 bases, with 10 bases between the two germline ends. Germline V lookup: CDR1 MNHEY, CDR2 SVGAGI. The CDR3 is 16 residues long. The CDR3, as DNA: TGTGCCAGCAGTTACTCTGGAGGGGCAGGGGCCAACGTCCTGACTTTC. Translation: CASSYSGGAGANVLTF.

The chain employs TRBV29-1 and TRBJ2-7, with 7 bases identical to TRBD1. V gave up 1 base and J gave up 4 bases; unmatched junction bases: 10. The CDR3 totals 15 residues. The V gene's germline CDR1 is SQVTM and CDR2 ANQGSEA. The CDR3 nucleotides read TGCAGCGTTGAAGGACCCCCCGGGACAGCGTACGAGCAGTACTTC. This gives the protein CSVEGPPGTAYEQYF.

The V call is TRBV2, the J call TRBJ2-3; 8 nucleotides align to TRBD1. From germline, CDR1 is SNHLY and CDR2 FYNNEI. V lost 4 bases and J lost 2; bases outside the gene matches: 5. There are 15 residues in the CDR3. This chain's CDR3 is CASSGGQGNTDTQYF. CDR3 bases: TGTGCCAGCAGTGGTGGACAGGGAAACACAGATACGCAGTATTTT.

The CDR3, as DNA: TGTGCCAGCAGTTTCTTGGACACCTCCTACGAGCAGTACTTC. Protein sequence: CASSFLDTSYEQYF. This sequence joins TRBV28 and TRBJ2-7, with a weak D call TRBD1 (5 bases). V was clipped by 3 bases and J by 0 bases, with 9 bases between them. The germline gives CDR1 MDHEN, CDR2 SYDVKM. This CDR3 spans 14 amino acids.

This chain joins TRBV7-2 and TRBJ2-7; D perhaps matches TRBD1 (5 bases). The ends were cut back, 1 base at V and 4 bases at J, with 8 bases in the middle. Germline CDR1 and CDR2: SGHTA and FQGNSA. This CDR3 is 13 amino acids long. CDR3 DNA: TGTGCCAGCAGCTTAGGACAGAGATACGAGCAGTACTTC. It is translated as CASSLGQRYEQYF.

V and J are TRBV2 and TRBJ2-1; TRBD2 agrees at 12 bases. J gave up 7 bases and V 10 bases, and 20 bases lay outside the gene matches. In germline, CDR1 is SNHLY, CDR2 FYNNEI. The CDR3 extends over 18 amino acids. CDR3 loop: CATSGGASGGARYNEQFF. CDR3 coding DNA: TGTGCCACCTCTGGGGGGGCTAGCGGGGGGGCTAGGTATAATGAGCAGTTCTTC.

The genes are TRBV30 and TRBJ2-1, with 11 bases matching TRBD2. From germline, CDR1 is GTSNPN and CDR2 SVGIG (reference sequence). V was clipped by 1 base and J by 12 bases; unmatched bases: 14. This CDR3 contains 16 residues. CDR3 region: CAWSEIAGGPNSGQFF. CDR3 nucleotide sequence: TGTGCCTGGAGTGAGATAGCGGGGGGGCCCAACTCGGGGCAGTTCTTC.

This clone came up a few times. The chain is built from TRBV2 and TRBJ1-1, with TRBD1 as a possible D gene (5 bases). The CDR3 has 14 residues. V was clipped by 0 bases and J by 5 bases, with 10 bases between them. Germline V CDR1 and CDR2: SNHLY, FYNNEI. The CDR3: CASSEAVEGTEAFF. As DNA, the CDR3 is TGTGCCAGCAGTGAAGCGGTGGAGGGGACTGAAGCTTTCTTT.

The rearrangement joins TRBV20-1 to TRBJ2-3, with 8 positions matching TRBD2. Germline V gene data show CDR1 as DFQATT and CDR2 as SNEGSKA (reference sequence). This CDR3 has 16 residues. The J segment lost 1 base and the V segment lost 3 bases, leaving 9 bases of the junction unmatched. The CDR3 sequence: CSASLVSAGGTDTQYF. CDR3 coding DNA: TGCAGTGCTAGTCTAGTTTCAGCGGGGGGCACAGATACGCAGTATTTT.

The chain has TRBV7-9 and TRBJ1-5; D is unclear. The CDR3 consists of 16 residues. Between the trimmed V and J ends, which lost 3 bases and 2 bases, there was a span of 14 bases. Per germline, CDR1 SEHNR and CDR2 FQNEAQ (reference sequence). CDR3 sequence: CASSLSQREGNQPQHF. The CDR3, as DNA: TGTGCCAGCAGCTTGTCACAGAGGGAAGGCAATCAGCCCCAGCATTTT. Using reference TRBV7-9 and TRBJ1-5 for the parts outside the CDR3, the full variable domain is DTGVSQNPRHKITKRGQNVTFRCDPISEHNRLYWYRQTLGQGPEFLTYFQNEAQLEKSRLLSDRFSAERPKGSFSTLEIQRTEQGDSAMYLCASSLSQREGNQPQHFGDGTRLSIL.

The CDR3 loop reads CASSQGGETEAFF. CDR3 nucleotides: TGTGCCAGCAGCCAGGGGGGAGAAACTGAAGCTTTCTTT. The chain has TRBV3-1 (or the pseudogene TRBV3-2) and TRBJ1-1, with D maybe TRBD1 (5 bases). Germline V gene data show CDR1 as LGHDT and CDR2 as YNNKEL (reference sequence). V was shortened by 3 bases and J by 5 bases, with 10 bases between the two germline ends. CDR3 size: 13 residues.

The chain combines TRBV2 with TRBJ1-4; 10 bases are shared with TRBD1. With V trimmed by 10 bases and J by 7 bases, 9 bases remained unmatched. CDR1 is SNHLY and CDR2 is FYNNEI in the germline V gene. The CDR3 length is 14 residues. The CDR3 protein is CATRVGTGVEKLFF. CDR3 nucleotides: TGTGCCACCAGAGTGGGGACAGGGGTTGAAAAACTGTTTTTT.

The chain recombines TRBV6-2 or TRBV6-3 with TRBJ1-2, with a tentative D call TRBD1 (6 bases). Trimming cost V 5 bases and J 4 bases, with 11 bases left between them. Per germline, CDR1 MNHEY and CDR2 SVGEGT. The length of the CDR3 is 13 residues. CDR3 nucleotide sequence: TGTGCCAGCAGTCGAGGACAGAGCTATGGCTACACCTTC. Translating it yields CASSRGQSYGYTF.

The V call is TRBV5-6, the J call TRBJ1-2; D may be TRBD1 (5 bases). CDR1 and CDR2 from the germline V gene are SGHDT and YYEEEE. The CDR3 is made up of 19 amino acids. V lost 1 base and J lost 4, with 26 bases in between. CDR3 loop: CASSLYSLQRSWGLYGYTF. The CDR3 DNA is TGTGCCAGCAGCTTGTACTCCCTTCAGAGGTCGTGGGGCCTCTATGGCTACACCTTC.

V and J are TRBV28 and TRBJ1-3, with no clear D. CDR3 length: 15 amino acids. Germline assignment: CDR1 MDHEN and CDR2 SYDVKM. Trimming pared 7 bases from V and 4 bases from J, leaving 17 bases between. The chain's CDR3 is CASNAQGGLGNTIYF. The CDR3 DNA is TGTGCCAGCAACGCCCAAGGAGGGTTAGGAAACACCATATATTTT.

The chain links TRBV5-6 to TRBJ2-2, with 8 bases lining up with TRBD1. CDR1 is SGHDT and CDR2 is YYEEEE in the germline V gene. This CDR3 has 16 amino acids. J gave up 7 bases and V 4 bases, and 12 bases lay outside the gene matches. DNA for the CDR3: TGTGCCAGCAGCACGCCGACAGGGGTCTCGCTCGGGGAGCTGTTTTTT. Amino acid sequence: CASSTPTGVSLGELFF. Together with reference TRBV5-6 and TRBJ2-2, the CDR3 gives the full variable domain: DAGVTQSPTHLIKTRGQQVTLRCSPKSGHDTVSWYQQALGQGPQFIFQYYEEEERQRGNFPDRFSGHQFPNYSSELNVNALLLGDSALYLCASSTPTGVSLGELFFGEGSRLTVL.

V and J are TRBV6-5 and TRBJ2-7; tentatively, D is TRBD1 (5 bases). The CDR3 covers 15 residues. Germline lookup yields CDR1 MNHEY and CDR2 SVGAGI. V lost 6 bases and J 4 bases, leaving 19 bases between the germline ends. The CDR3 here is CASSPYRRNPYEQYF. In DNA form, the CDR3 reads TGTGCCAGCAGCCCCTACAGGCGAAACCCTTACGAGCAGTACTTC.

The chain couples TRBV5-4 to TRBJ2-7, with 8 bases fitting TRBD1. Germline values: CDR1 SGHNT, CDR2 YYREEE (reference sequence). The ends lost 0 bases at V and 6 bases at J; junction bases unmatched: 2. The CDR3 contains 13 residues. CDR3 residues: CASSLDRGSEQYF. The CDR3 DNA is TGTGCCAGCAGCTTGGACAGGGGGAGCGAGCAGTACTTC.

The chain has TRBV6-2 or TRBV6-3 and TRBJ1-3, with D unresolved. The CDR3 is 16 amino acids. In germline, CDR1 is MNHEY, CDR2 SVGEGT. Trimming pared 2 bases from V and 0 bases from J, leaving 11 bases between. CDR3 sequence (DNA): TGTGCCAGCAGTTACGGGCAGACGGACTCTGGAAACACCATATATTTT. Its protein is CASSYGQTDSGNTIYF.

This clone was observed once. This chain uses TRBV11-2 with TRBJ1-2; D ambiguous. Deletions cut 4 bases from V and 1 base from J, with 4 bases between. This CDR3 contains 12 residues. Germline assignment: CDR1 SGHAT and CDR2 FQNNGV. CDR3 region: CASSYNNYGYTF. CDR3 DNA sequence: TGTGCCAGCAGCTATAATAACTATGGCTACACCTTC.

The count of this clone is one. The chain uses TRBV18 and TRBJ1-3; TRBD1 matches 8 bases. The germline CDR1 and CDR2 sequences are KGHSH and LQKENI. With 1 base clipped from V and 8 bases from J, the junction kept 10 bases outside the gene matches. The CDR3 has 16 amino acids. CDR3 sequence reads: CASSPLSRGPVDTIYF. CDR3 nucleotides: TGTGCCAGCTCACCACTTTCCAGGGGGCCTGTGGACACCATATATTTT.

V usage is TRBV14 and J usage is TRBJ2-2, with TRBD2 identical over 7 bases. The V segment lost 4 bases and the J segment 7 bases; nucleotides outside the gene matches: 6. Germline V gene lookup returns CDR1 SGHDN and CDR2 FVKESK. The CDR3 is 14 residues long. CDR3 region: CASSPQGGDGELFF. The CDR3 DNA follows: TGTGCCAGCAGCCCGCAGGGAGGGGACGGGGAGCTGTTTTTT.

The V call is TRBV19, the J call TRBJ1-5, with D tentatively TRBD1 (6 bases). V lost 6 bases and J 0 bases, leaving 12 bases between the germline ends. The CDR3 covers 15 residues. In germline, CDR1 is LNHDA, CDR2 SQIVND (reference sequence). The CDR3 nucleotides are TGTGCCAGTAGCCCTGGGACACCTAGCAATCAGCCCCAGCATTTT. It translates to CASSPGTPSNQPQHF.